This is a list of T cell receptor beta chains from one sample in a study of pediatric ulcerative colitis. Data came from immunoSEQ multiplex PCR; TCRdb stores just in-frame clones and leaves some out. The data show tens of thousands of clones, with around 87% seen just once and approximately 1.5% held by the top ten. The sample comprised blood. The receptors were sampled from a boy between 10 and 17 years old who was a control in a study of pediatric ulcerative colitis. Both conserved end residues are part of each CDR3. D genes are given only for firm matches. Where a row states a size, it is once, few, many or the class of an expanded clone; other rows omit it.

d_gene	abundance	v_gene	j_gene	CDR3aa	CDR3nt
NA	NA	TRBV27	TRBJ2-7	CASSHGLHSYEQYF	TGTGCCAGCAGTCACGGGCTCCATTCCTACGAGCAGTACTTC
NA	NA	TRBV5-1	TRBJ2-7	CASSSGTSYEQYF	TGCGCCAGCAGCTCCGGGACATCCTACGAGCAGTACTTC
NA	NA	TRBV5-1	TRBJ1-3	CASSSSGVSGNTIYF	TGCGCCAGCAGCTCATCAGGGGTCTCTGGAAACACCATATATTTT
TRBD2	NA	TRBV5-6	TRBJ2-2	CASSYAGTSGRDGELFF	TGTGCCAGCAGCTACGCCGGGACTAGCGGGAGAGACGGGGAGCTGTTTTTT
NA	NA	TRBV19	TRBJ2-7	CASTAGQGGTYEQYF	TGTGCCAGTACCGCCGGGCAGGGGGGAACCTACGAGCAGTACTTC
NA	NA	TRBV2	TRBJ2-3	CASSDSDTQYF	TGTGCCAGCAGTGACTCAGATACGCAGTATTTT
NA	once	TRBV4-2	TRBJ1-4	CASSQEIEGRGNEKLFF	TGTGCCAGCAGCCAAGAGATCGAAGGAAGGGGGAATGAAAAACTGTTTTTT
NA	NA	TRBV19	TRBJ2-7	CASQGRLYYEQYF	TGTGCCAGTCAGGGACGGCTGTATTACGAGCAGTACTTC
TRBD2	NA	TRBV4-1	TRBJ2-7	CASSHPGLAGDYEQYF	TGCGCCAGCAGCCACCCGGGACTAGCGGGAGACTACGAGCAGTACTTC
TRBD1	once	TRBV5-1	TRBJ1-2	CASSLGYRTGTNYGYTF	TGCGCCAGCAGCTTGGGTTACCGGACAGGGACTAACTATGGCTACACCTTC
TRBD1	NA	TRBV19	TRBJ2-7	CASSKTGVEQYF	TGTGCCAGTAGTAAAACAGGGGTCGAGCAGTACTTC
NA	NA	TRBV19	TRBJ1-3	CASSKRLEGNTIYF	TGTGCCAGTAGTAAGAGGTTGGAGGGAAACACCATATATTTT
NA	NA	TRBV5-1	TRBJ2-7	CASSQNLQRPYEQYF	TGCGCCAGCAGCCAAAACCTACAACGGCCTTACGAGCAGTACTTC
NA	NA	TRBV11-2	TRBJ1-2	CASSPGDRARPHYGYTF	TGTGCCAGCAGCCCAGGGGATCGGGCCAGGCCTCACTATGGCTACACCTTC
TRBD2	NA	TRBV6-1	TRBJ2-1	CASSEMVGGGNEQFF	TGTGCCAGCAGTGAAATGGTCGGGGGGGGAAATGAGCAGTTCTTC
NA	NA	TRBV7-6	TRBJ2-3	CASSLDSGEDTQYF	TGTGCCAGCAGCTTAGATTCGGGGGAAGATACGCAGTATTTT
NA	NA	TRBV19	TRBJ2-7	CASSGRRKYEQYF	TGTGCCAGTAGCGGACGGCGAAAGTACGAGCAGTACTTC
NA	NA	TRBV18	TRBJ2-7	CASSPRRQVDEQYF	TGTGCCAGCTCACCACGACGACAGGTTGACGAGCAGTACTTC
NA	NA	TRBV5-1	TRBJ2-3	CASSLVLSTDTQYF	TGCGCCAGCAGCTTGGTTCTAAGCACAGATACGCAGTATTTT
TRBD1	NA	TRBV5-1	TRBJ2-6	CASSPRGPGANVLTF	TGCGCCAGCAGCCCCAGGGGGCCTGGGGCCAACGTCCTGACTTTC
NA	NA	TRBV10-3	TRBJ2-3	CAISRDGSTDTQYF	TGTGCCATCAGTAGGGACGGCAGCACAGATACGCAGTATTTT
NA	NA	TRBV6-6	TRBJ2-1	CASSYEGPNEQFF	TGTGCCAGCAGTTACGAGGGCCCGAATGAGCAGTTCTTC
TRBD1	NA	TRBV29-1	TRBJ1-2	CSVETGNYGYTF	TGCAGCGTTGAGACAGGGAACTATGGCTACACCTTC
NA	NA	TRBV6-5	TRBJ1-5	CASNEWAPQHF	TGTGCCAGCAACGAATGGGCGCCCCAGCATTTT
NA	NA	TRBV28	TRBJ1-1	CASRANTEAFF	TGTGCCAGCAGGGCGAACACTGAAGCTTTCTTT
TRBD1	few	TRBV5-4	TRBJ1-1	CASSWTGRTEAFF	TGTGCCAGCAGCTGGACAGGGAGGACTGAAGCTTTCTTT
TRBD1	NA	TRBV2	TRBJ1-4	CASSSPGTDTTNEKLFF	TGTGCCAGCAGTTCGCCCGGGACAGACACAACTAATGAAAAACTGTTTTTT
NA	NA	TRBV5-6	TRBJ2-2	CASSLGRNTGELFF	TGTGCCAGCAGCTTGGGACGGAACACCGGGGAGCTGTTTTTT
NA	NA	TRBV28	TRBJ2-7	CASSLGMGYEQYF	TGTGCCAGCAGTTTGGGGATGGGGTACGAGCAGTACTTC